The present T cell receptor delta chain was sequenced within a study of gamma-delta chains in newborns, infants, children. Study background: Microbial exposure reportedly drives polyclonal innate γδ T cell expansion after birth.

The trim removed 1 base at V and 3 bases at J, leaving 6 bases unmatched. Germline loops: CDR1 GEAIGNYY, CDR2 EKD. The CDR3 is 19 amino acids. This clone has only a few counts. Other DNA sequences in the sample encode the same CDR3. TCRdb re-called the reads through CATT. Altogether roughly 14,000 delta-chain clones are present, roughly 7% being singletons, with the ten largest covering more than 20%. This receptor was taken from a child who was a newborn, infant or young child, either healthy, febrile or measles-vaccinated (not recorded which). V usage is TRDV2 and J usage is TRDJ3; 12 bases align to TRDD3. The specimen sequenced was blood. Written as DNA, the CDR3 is TGTGCCTGTGACACTGCTGGGGGATACGTGGACTGGGACACCCGACAGATGTTTTTC. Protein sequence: CACDTAGGYVDWDTRQMFF.